This T cell receptor beta chain was captured in a study of beta chain features in type 1 diabetes. Findings and caveats of the study: Shorter TCRB CDR3s, moderately but significantly so, marked every one of the four CD4+ subsets in Type 1 diabetes patients.

A note on this clone: The antigen is unknown.

The CDR3 is made up of 15 amino acids. Germline CDR1 ENHRY, CDR2 SYGVKD. V was clipped by 4 bases and J by 3 bases, with 10 bases between them. Expressed TCRB transcripts were sequenced, since all the RNA that had been isolated was reverse transcribed. The protocol was immunoSEQ multiplex PCR, while the TCRdb copy is restricted to in-frame clones and leaves out a portion. The profile shows about 660,000 clones, over 13% of them singletons. Material for sequencing was naive CD4+ T cells from blood. The chain combines TRBV10-3 with TRBJ2-6; tentatively, D is TRBD2 (5 bases). This clonotype was obtained from a young man with type 1 diabetes. This CDR3 reads CAISVGENGANVLTF. CDR3 nucleotide sequence: TGTGCCATCAGTGTGGGAGAGAATGGGGCCAACGTCCTGACTTTC.